This TCR beta chain was identified in a study of T cell clonality in common variable immunodeficiency. General study results and limits: Common variable immunodeficiency TCR beta sequences reportedly had fewer deletions and N-nucleotide insertions.

This clone was counted between two and nine times. What it recognizes is unknown. The observed sequence ends 3 residues before the CDR3 terminus, with the missing tail filled in from the germline J gene. Profiling relied on immunoSEQ multiplex PCR, and the TCRdb table lists in-frame clones only, not all of them. Sampling found 25,000 to 35,000 clones, none seen once. V lost 1 base to trimming and J lost 0 bases; unmatched junction nucleotides: 6. The CDR3 runs 17 residues. Germline CDR1 is MNHNS and CDR2 is SASEGT. The sample comprised peripheral blood mononuclear cells. The rearrangement uses TRBV6-1 and TRBJ1-5; 7 bases agree with TRBD1. This TCR was sampled from a human donor with common variable immunodeficiency. The CDR3 reads CASSEVGQLYSNQPQHF. The CDR3 bases that were read are TGTGCCAGCAGTGAAGTGGGACAGCTTTATAGCAATCAGCCC.